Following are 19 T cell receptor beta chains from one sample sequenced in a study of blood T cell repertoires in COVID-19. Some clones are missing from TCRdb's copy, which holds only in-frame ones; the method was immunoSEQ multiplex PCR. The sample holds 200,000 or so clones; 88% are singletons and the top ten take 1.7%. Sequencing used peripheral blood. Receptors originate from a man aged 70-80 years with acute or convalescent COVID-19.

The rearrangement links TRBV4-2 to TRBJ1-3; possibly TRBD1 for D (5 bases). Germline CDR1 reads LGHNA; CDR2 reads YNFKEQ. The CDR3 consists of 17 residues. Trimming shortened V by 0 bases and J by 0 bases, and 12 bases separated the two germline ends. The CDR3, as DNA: TGTGCCAGCAGCCAAGATAGTAGGGGAAGCTCTGGAAACACCATATATTTT. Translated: CASSQDSRGSSGNTIYF.

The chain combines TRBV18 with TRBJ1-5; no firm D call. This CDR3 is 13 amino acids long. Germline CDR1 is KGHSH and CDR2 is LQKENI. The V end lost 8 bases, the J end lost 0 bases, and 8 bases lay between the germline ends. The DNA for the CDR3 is TGTGCCAGCACACAATATAGCAATCAGCCCCAGCATTTT. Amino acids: CASTQYSNQPQHF.

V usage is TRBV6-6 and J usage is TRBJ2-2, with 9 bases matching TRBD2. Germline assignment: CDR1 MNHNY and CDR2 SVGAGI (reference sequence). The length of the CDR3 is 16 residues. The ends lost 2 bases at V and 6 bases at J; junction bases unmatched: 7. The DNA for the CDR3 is TGTGCCAGCAGTTACCTCCTGGCGGGAGGGCCCGGGGAGCTGTTTTTT. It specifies CASSYLLAGGPGELFF.

CDR3 DNA sequence: TGTGCCAGCAGTTTATCGGCTAGCGGGGTTTACGAGCAGTACTTC. This encodes CASSLSASGVYEQYF. V and J are TRBV28 and TRBJ2-7; 9 bases are shared with TRBD2. Germline V CDR1 and CDR2: MDHEN, SYDVKM. CDR3 length: 15 residues. Trimming at V came to 1 base and at J to 4 bases, leaving 5 bases not matched to a gene.

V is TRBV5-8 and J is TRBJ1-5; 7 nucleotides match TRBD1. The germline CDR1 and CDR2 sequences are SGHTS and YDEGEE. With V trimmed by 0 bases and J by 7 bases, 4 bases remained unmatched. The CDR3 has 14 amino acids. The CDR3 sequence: CASSLGQGLQPQHF. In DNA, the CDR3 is TGTGCCAGCAGCTTGGGACAGGGACTGCAGCCCCAGCATTTT. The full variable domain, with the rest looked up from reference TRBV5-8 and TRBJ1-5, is EAGVTQSPTHLIKTRGQQATLRCSPISGHTSVYWYQQALGLGLQFLLWYDEGEERNRGNFPPRFSGRQFPNYSSELNVNALELEDSALYLCASSLGQGLQPQHFGDGTRLSIL.

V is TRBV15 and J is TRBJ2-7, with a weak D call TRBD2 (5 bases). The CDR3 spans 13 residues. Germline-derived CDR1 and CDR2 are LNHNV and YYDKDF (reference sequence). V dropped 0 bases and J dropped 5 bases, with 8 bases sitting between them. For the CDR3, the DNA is TGTGCCACCAGCAGAGATGGGCGGGACGAGCAGTACTTC. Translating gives CATSRDGRDEQYF.

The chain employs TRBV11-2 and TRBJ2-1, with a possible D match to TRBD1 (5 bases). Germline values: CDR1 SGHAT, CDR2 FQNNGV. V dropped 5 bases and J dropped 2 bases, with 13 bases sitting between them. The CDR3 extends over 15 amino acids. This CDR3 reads CASSPYGQAYNEQFF. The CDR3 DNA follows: TGTGCCAGCAGCCCGTACGGACAAGCCTACAATGAGCAGTTCTTC.

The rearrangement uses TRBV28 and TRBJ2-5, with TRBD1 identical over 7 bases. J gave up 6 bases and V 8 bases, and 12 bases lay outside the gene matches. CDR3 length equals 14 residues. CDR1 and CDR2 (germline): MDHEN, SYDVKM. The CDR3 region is CASSETGMRKTQYF. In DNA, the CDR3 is TGTGCCAGCTCCGAGACAGGGATGAGGAAGACCCAGTACTTC.

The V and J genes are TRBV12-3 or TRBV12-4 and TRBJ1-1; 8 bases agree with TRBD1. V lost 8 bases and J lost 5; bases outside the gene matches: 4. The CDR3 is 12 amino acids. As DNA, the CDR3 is TGTGCCAGCGGACAGGGTGATACTGAAGCTTTCTTT. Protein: CASGQGDTEAFF.

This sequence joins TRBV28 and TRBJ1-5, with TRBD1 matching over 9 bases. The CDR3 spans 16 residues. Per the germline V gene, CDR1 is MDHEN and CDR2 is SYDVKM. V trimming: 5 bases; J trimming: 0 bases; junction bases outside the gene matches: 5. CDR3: CASSPWDRVSNQPQHF. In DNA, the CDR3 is TGTGCCAGCAGTCCGTGGGACAGGGTTAGCAATCAGCCCCAGCATTTT. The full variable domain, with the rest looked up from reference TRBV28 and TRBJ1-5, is DVKVTQSSRYLVKRTGEKVFLECVQDMDHENMFWYRQDPGLGLRLIYFSYDVKMKEKGDIPEGYSVSREKKERFSLILESASTNQTSMYLCASSPWDRVSNQPQHFGDGTRLSIL.

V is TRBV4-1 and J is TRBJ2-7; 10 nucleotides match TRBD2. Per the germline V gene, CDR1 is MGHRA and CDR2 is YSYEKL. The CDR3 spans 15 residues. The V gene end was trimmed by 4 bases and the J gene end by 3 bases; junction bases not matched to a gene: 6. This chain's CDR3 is CASSPGLASDYEQYF. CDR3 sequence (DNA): TGCGCCAGCAGCCCGGGACTAGCGTCGGACTACGAGCAGTACTTC.

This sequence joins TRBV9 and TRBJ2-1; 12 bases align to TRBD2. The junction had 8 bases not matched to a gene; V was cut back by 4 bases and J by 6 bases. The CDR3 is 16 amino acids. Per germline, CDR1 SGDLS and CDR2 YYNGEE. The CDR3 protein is CASSSLAGGPGNEQFF. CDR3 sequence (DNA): TGTGCCAGCAGCTCCCTAGCGGGAGGGCCGGGCAATGAGCAGTTCTTC.

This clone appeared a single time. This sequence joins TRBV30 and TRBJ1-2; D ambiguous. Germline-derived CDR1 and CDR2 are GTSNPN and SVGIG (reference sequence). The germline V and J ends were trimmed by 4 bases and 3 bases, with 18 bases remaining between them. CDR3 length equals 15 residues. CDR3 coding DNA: TGTGCCTGGATGCCCGCGTCGAGTTTCTACTATGGCTACACCTTC. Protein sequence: CAWMPASSFYYGYTF.

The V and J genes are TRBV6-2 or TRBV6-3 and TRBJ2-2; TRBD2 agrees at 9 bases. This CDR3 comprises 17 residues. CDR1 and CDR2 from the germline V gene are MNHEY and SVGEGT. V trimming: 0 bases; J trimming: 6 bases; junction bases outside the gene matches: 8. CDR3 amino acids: CASSYSILAGASGELFF. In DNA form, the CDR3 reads TGTGCCAGCAGTTACTCGATTTTAGCGGGAGCGTCCGGGGAGCTGTTTTTT.

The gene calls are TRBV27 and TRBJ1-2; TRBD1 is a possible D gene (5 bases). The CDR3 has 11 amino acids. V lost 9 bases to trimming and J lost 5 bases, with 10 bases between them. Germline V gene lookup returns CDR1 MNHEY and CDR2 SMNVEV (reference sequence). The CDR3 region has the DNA TGTGCCAGTGGGGGGGGGTATGGCTACACCTTC. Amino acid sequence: CASGGGYGYTF.

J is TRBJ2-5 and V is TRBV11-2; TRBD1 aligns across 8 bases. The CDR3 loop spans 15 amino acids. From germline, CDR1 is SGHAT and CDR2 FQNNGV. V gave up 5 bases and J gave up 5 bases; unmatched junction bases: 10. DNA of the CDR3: TGTGCCAGCAGCCGAGGACAGGGTCCATCCGAGACCCAGTACTTC. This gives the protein CASSRGQGPSETQYF.

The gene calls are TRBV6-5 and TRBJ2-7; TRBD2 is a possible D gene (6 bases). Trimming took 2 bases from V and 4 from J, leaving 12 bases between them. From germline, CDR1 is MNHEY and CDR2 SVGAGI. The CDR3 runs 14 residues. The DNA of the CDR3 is TGTGCCAGCAGTTACACCGGGGGAAGGTACGAGCAGTACTTC. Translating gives CASSYTGGRYEQYF.

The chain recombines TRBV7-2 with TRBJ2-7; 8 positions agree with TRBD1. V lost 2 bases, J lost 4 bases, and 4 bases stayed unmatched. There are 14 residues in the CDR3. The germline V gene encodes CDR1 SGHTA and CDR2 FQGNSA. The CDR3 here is CASSLSQGAYEQYF. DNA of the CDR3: TGTGCCAGCAGCTTAAGTCAGGGGGCATACGAGCAGTACTTC. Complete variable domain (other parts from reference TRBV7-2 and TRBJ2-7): GAGVSQSPSNKVTEKGKDVELRCDPISGHTALYWYRQSLGQGLEFLIYFQGNSAPDKSGLPSDRFSAERTGGSVSTLTIQRTQQEDSAVYLCASSLSQGAYEQYFGPGTRLTVT.

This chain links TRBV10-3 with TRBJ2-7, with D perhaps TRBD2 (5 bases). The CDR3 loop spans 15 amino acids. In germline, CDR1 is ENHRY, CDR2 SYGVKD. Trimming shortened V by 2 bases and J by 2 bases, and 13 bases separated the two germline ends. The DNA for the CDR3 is TGTGCCATCAGTGAGAGCGCGGGTTCAACCTACGAGCAGTACTTC. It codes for CAISESAGSTYEQYF.